This passage covers 2 T cell receptor beta chains from one sample sequenced in a study of PD-L1 blockade in urothelial cancer. Specified time point: pretreatment peripheral blood. Here immunoSEQ multiplex PCR was the method, and the copy in TCRdb shows in-frame clones only, minus some. The repertoire consists of 45,000 to 50,000 clones, with approximately 78% occurring once and the leading ten covering 1.5% to 2%. Here the sequenced sample was PBMCs, taken around atezolizumab (anti-PD-L1) treatment. The receptors shown here come from a man aged 45-60 years with urothelial cancer.

This chain links TRBV6-5 with TRBJ1-1; 8 bases align to TRBD1. This CDR3 contains 14 residues. V lost 4 bases and J lost 8; bases outside the gene matches: 9. Germline V gene lookup returns CDR1 MNHEY and CDR2 SVGAGI. The DNA for the CDR3 is TGTGCCAGCAGTTTTAGGGGGGCAGGGGGCGAAGCTTTCTTT. Its protein is CASSFRGAGGEAFF.

This clone was counted a single time. The chain couples TRBV6-1 to TRBJ2-3; 11 bases are shared with TRBD2. Looked up from germline, CDR1 is MNHNS and CDR2 is SASEGT. V trimming: 11 bases; J trimming: 4 bases; junction bases outside the gene matches: 11. The CDR3 consists of 15 residues. CDR3 DNA sequence: TGTGCCTGCGCTCTAATAGCGGGAGGGCCAGATACGCAGTATTTT. Its translation is CACALIAGGPDTQYF.